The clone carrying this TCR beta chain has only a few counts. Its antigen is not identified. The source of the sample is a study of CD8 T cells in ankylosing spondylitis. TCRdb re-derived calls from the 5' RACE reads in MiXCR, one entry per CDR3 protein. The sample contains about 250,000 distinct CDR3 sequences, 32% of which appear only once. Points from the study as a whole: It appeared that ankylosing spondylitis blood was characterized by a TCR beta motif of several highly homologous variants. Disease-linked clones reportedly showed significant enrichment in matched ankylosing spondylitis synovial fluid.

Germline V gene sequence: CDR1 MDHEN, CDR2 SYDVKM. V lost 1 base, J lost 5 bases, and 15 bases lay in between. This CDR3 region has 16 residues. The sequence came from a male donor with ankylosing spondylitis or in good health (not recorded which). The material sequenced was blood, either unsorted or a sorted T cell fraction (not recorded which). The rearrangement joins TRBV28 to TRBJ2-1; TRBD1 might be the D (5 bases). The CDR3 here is CASSLLDTRTHNEQFF. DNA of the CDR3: TGTGCCAGCAGTTTATTGGACACGAGAACCCACAATGAGCAGTTCTTC.